The entry that follows covers one T cell receptor (beta chain) sequence. The CDR3 is 15 amino acids. Germline V lookup: CDR1 GTSNPN, CDR2 SVGIG (reference sequence). The trim removed 1 base at V and 5 bases at J, leaving 4 bases unmatched. Enrolled during active infection, Seattle patients were then followed longitudinally. This sample was taken from a study of blood T cell repertoires in COVID-19. As for the study in general: Samples came from the United States, Italy and Spain, spanning acute and convalescent COVID-19. From T cells, B-cell-depleted T cells, or PBMCs came the material, which was cDNA or gDNA.

Per the original data handling: Amplifying reference gene primers gave estimates of nucleated cell counts. Sequencing was performed with immunoSEQ multiplex PCR; in TCRdb, only in-frame clones are kept and a portion is missing. Clone size and the V and J calls come from that table; the DNA yielded D and trimming. The sample yields 410,000 or so clones, about 88% seen once. This rearrangement joins TRBV30 to TRBJ1-5, with 11 bases lining up with TRBD1. This receptor was obtained from a woman in her forties with COVID-19, enrolled during active disease. The specimen sequenced was peripheral blood. The CDR3 nucleotides read TGTGCCTGGAGTGATTGGGACAGGGGGGATCAGCCCCAGCATTTT. It specifies CAWSDWDRGDQPQHF. The full variable domain, in which reference TRBV30 and TRBJ1-5 provide the parts outside the CDR3, is SQTIHQWPATLVQPVGSPLSLECTVEGTSNPNLYWYRQAAGRGLQLLFYSVGIGQISSEVPQNLSASRPQDRQFILSSKKLLLSDSGFYLCAWSDWDRGDQPQHFGDGTRLSIL.